These 28 T cell receptor beta chains originate from one sample sequenced in a study of regulatory T cells in long-lasting Graves disease. Time point defined: newly diagnosed GD, antithyroid drugs for less than 3 months. There was RNA extracted from PBMCs, and the TCR library was made from it. Investigators prepared the TCR beta libraries by applying iRepertoire HTBI primers and Arm-PCR of CDR3 regions. TCRdb reanalysed the multiplex PCR reads using MiXCR and keeps one entry per CDR3 protein. Among 500,000 or so distinct CDR3 sequences listed, 15% to 20% were seen once. These data were also filed under a second study, of T cells in Graves' hyperthyroidism and ophthalmopathy.

Sequencing was performed on peripheral blood mononuclear cells (PBMCs), taken at new diagnosis, from a patient treated with antithyroid drugs. The origin of the receptors is a woman in her forties or fifties with Graves disease.

This chain uses TRBV6-2 or TRBV6-3 with TRBJ1-1; no reliable D call. This CDR3 region has 13 residues. Trimming left V 5 bases short and J 5 bases short, with 12 bases between. The germline gives CDR1 MNHEY, CDR2 SVGEGT. This CDR3 reads CASSELGVTEAFF. CDR3 in DNA: TGTGCCAGCAGTGAACTTGGGGTGACTGAAGCTTTCTTT.

The chain is built from TRBV5-1 and TRBJ2-2, with D tentatively TRBD1 or TRBD2 (5 bases each). This CDR3 spans 14 amino acids. V lost 6 bases and J lost 3, with 12 bases in between. From germline, CDR1 is SGHRS and CDR2 YFSETQ. CDR3 bases: TGCGCCAGCACGTATGGGGGTTACACCGGGGAGCTGTTTTTT. Encoded protein: CASTYGGYTGELFF.

The chain links TRBV7-9 to TRBJ1-4; D possibly corresponds to TRBD1 (5 bases). Germline V gene lookup returns CDR1 SEHNR and CDR2 FQNEAQ (reference sequence). V was trimmed by 4 bases and J by 8 bases, leaving 14 bases between them. This CDR3 is 14 amino acids long. CDR3 coding DNA: TGTGCCAGCAGCTCCGGGACCGGAGCAGAAAAACTGTTTTTT. Encoded protein: CASSSGTGAEKLFF.

This clonotype was seen ten or more times. J is TRBJ1-1 and V is TRBV30; tentative D call: TRBD1 (6 bases). V was cut by 3 bases and J by 8 bases, with 16 bases left in between. The CDR3 has 13 amino acids. CDR1 and CDR2 (germline): GTSNPN, SVGIG (reference sequence). Here the CDR3 DNA reads TGTGCCTGGAGCGTAGGACAGCCCAGAGAAGCTTTCTTT. This gives the protein CAWSVGQPREAFF.

The chain recombines TRBV14 with TRBJ1-1; no firm D call. The CDR3 contains 12 residues. Germline V lookup: CDR1 SGHDN, CDR2 FVKESK. V lost 6 bases and J lost 8, with 13 bases in between. CDR3 amino acids: CASSGSGPEAFF. For the CDR3, the DNA is TGTGCCAGCAGTGGATCCGGGCCCGAAGCTTTCTTT.

The sample holds many counts of this clonotype. For the CDR3, the DNA is TGTGCCAGCAGGGACAGGGGTGCCGGGGAGCTGTTTTTT. Protein product: CASRDRGAGELFF. The chain combines TRBV2 with TRBJ2-2, with 9 bases identical to TRBD1. Per the germline V gene, CDR1 is SNHLY and CDR2 is FYNNEI. This CDR3 region has 13 residues. V shed 6 bases and J 6 bases; nucleotides not matched to a gene: 2.

This clonotype appeared a few times. This rearrangement joins TRBV7-2 to TRBJ2-7, with 7 bases matching TRBD1. V was clipped by 6 bases and J by 3 bases; unmatched bases: 11. The germline gives CDR1 SGHTA, CDR2 FQGNSA. There are 15 residues in the CDR3. The CDR3 region is CASSLDRREIYEQYF. In DNA, the CDR3 is TGTGCCAGCAGTTTGGACAGGCGTGAAATCTACGAGCAGTACTTC.

The table lists this clonotype with many counts. This rearrangement joins TRBV6-9 to TRBJ1-1; TRBD1 matches 8 bases. The CDR3 runs 17 residues. Losses at the gene ends were 3 bases for V and 0 bases for J; bases not matched to a gene: 9. Germline values: CDR1 MNHGY, CDR2 SVAAGI. For the CDR3, the DNA is TGTGCCAGCAGTTACTCAGCGACAGGGGTCTTGAACACTGAAGCTTTCTTT. Translating it yields CASSYSATGVLNTEAFF.

This clonotype was counted only a few times. This chain connects TRBV5-1 to TRBJ1-1; weak D call: TRBD1 (5 bases). V lost 2 bases to trimming and J lost 3 bases, with 14 bases between them. Germline V gives CDR1 SGHRS, CDR2 YFSETQ. The CDR3 sequence is 15 residues long. CDR3 sequence (DNA): TGCGCCAGCAGCTTCTCCCGACAGAGGTACACTGAAGCTTTCTTT. It codes for CASSFSRQRYTEAFF.

This clonotype has only a few counts. The J gene is TRBJ2-7, the V gene TRBV3-1; D may be TRBD2 (5 bases). Germline CDR1 reads LGHDT; CDR2 reads YNNKEL (reference sequence). The CDR3 has 12 residues. V was shortened by 3 bases and J by 3 bases, with 6 bases between the two germline ends. The CDR3 DNA reads TGTGCCAGCAGCCACGAGGGCTACGAGCAGTACTTC. Its translation: CASSHEGYEQYF.

Many counts were recorded for this clonotype. The V call is TRBV28, the J call TRBJ1-5; D gene ambiguous. The V end was cut by 6 bases, the J end by 0 bases, with 12 bases between. The germline gives CDR1 MDHEN, CDR2 SYDVKM. The length of the CDR3 is 15 residues. Here the CDR3 reads CASSLASNSNQPQHF. As DNA, the CDR3 is TGTGCCAGCAGCTTGGCCAGCAATAGCAATCAGCCCCAGCATTTT.

This clonotype was recorded at least ten times. The V and J genes are TRBV12-3 or TRBV12-4 and TRBJ2-1; 8 nucleotides align to TRBD1. Germline trimming cut 5 bases from V and 7 bases from J; bases unmatched to any gene: 7. CDR3 length: 14 residues. The CDR3 sequence is CASSPGTGQNEQFF. The CDR3 nucleotides read TGTGCCAGCAGTCCCGGGACAGGTCAGAATGAGCAGTTCTTC.

This clonotype was detected only a few times. The chain combines TRBV6-6 with TRBJ2-7; D gene uncertain. Germline V lookup: CDR1 MNHNY, CDR2 SVGAGI (reference sequence). The CDR3 runs 17 residues. Trimming removed 0 bases at V and 3 bases at J, with 18 bases between. CDR3 nucleotide sequence: TGTGCCAGCAGTTACTCGGCTCCGGGTCCAGTCATCTACGAGCAGTACTTC. Translation gives CASSYSAPGPVIYEQYF.

The V and J genes are TRBV27 and TRBJ1-2; TRBD1 aligns across 7 bases. The V and J ends lost 5 bases and 8 bases, in that order; junction bases with no gene match: 14. Per germline, CDR1 MNHEY and CDR2 SMNVEV (reference sequence). This CDR3 has 15 residues. The CDR3 DNA reads as TGTGCCAGCAGTCTACAAAGAGACAGGGAAGGAGGCTACACCTTC. Residues: CASSLQRDREGGYTF.

This clonotype occurred many times. The chain is built from TRBV20-1 and TRBJ2-7, with 9 bases aligning to TRBD1. The germline gives CDR1 DFQATT, CDR2 SNEGSKA (reference sequence). V trimming: 5 bases; J trimming: 1 base; junction bases outside the gene matches: 12. This CDR3 is 16 amino acids long. CDR3: CSARMTGTGISYEQYF. The CDR3 coding sequence is TGCAGTGCTCGAATGACCGGGACAGGGATTTCCTACGAGCAGTACTTC.

This rearrangement joins TRBV28 to TRBJ1-5; D gene unclear. This CDR3 has 15 residues. The V end lost 7 bases, the J end lost 0 bases, and 13 bases lay between the germline ends. Germline V gene sequence: CDR1 MDHEN, CDR2 SYDVKM. The CDR3 DNA reads as TGTGCCAGCACCCCCAGCGTGGGTAGCAATCAGCCCCAGCATTTT. Protein sequence: CASTPSVGSNQPQHF.

This clonotype was recorded a few times. CDR3 loop: CASRGGMGLFF. In DNA, the CDR3 is TGTGCCAGTAGAGGTGGAATGGGACTGTTTTTT. This chain links TRBV19 with TRBJ1-4; D is unclear. The V gene lost 6 bases and the J gene lost 13 bases, with 12 bases spanning the gap. Germline V gene lookup returns CDR1 LNHDA and CDR2 SQIVND (reference sequence). This CDR3 contains 11 residues.

This clonotype was recorded a few times. In this CDR3 the conserved last residue, phenylalanine or tryptophan, is missing, so a read error is likely. The DNA is omitted, as the CDR3 cannot be located on it reliably, and the CDR3 follows TCRdb's listing. The V call is TRBV5-1, the J call TRBJ2-1; the listed D gene, TRBD2, was not tested against the DNA. Germline lookup yields CDR1 SGHRS and CDR2 YFSETQ. The CDR3 adds up to 13 amino acids, both ends counted. The CDR3 protein is CASSNGLAGGGFL.

This chain links TRBV4-1 with TRBJ1-1, with 7 bases that match TRBD1. The V gene end was trimmed by 2 bases and the J gene end by 1 base; junction bases not matched to a gene: 4. CDR3 length: 15 amino acids. The germline gives CDR1 MGHRA, CDR2 YSYEKL. In nucleotides, the CDR3 is TGCGCCAGCAGCCAATTAGGGACAGCGAACACTGAAGCTTTCTTT. Translated, it gives CASSQLGTANTEAFF.

This clonotype has ten or more counts. The chain has TRBV27 and TRBJ1-6, with D maybe TRBD1 (5 bases). Germline-derived CDR1 and CDR2 are MNHEY and SMNVEV (reference sequence). This CDR3 has 14 residues. Trimming took off 1 base at V and 10 bases at J, with 11 bases between the two ends. The CDR3 here is CASSLFAGRSPLHF. The DNA for the CDR3 is TGTGCCAGCAGTTTATTCGCAGGGCGGTCACCCCTCCACTTT.

This clonotype turned up a few times. This chain joins TRBV5-1 and TRBJ1-6, with D unclear. The CDR3 loop spans 15 amino acids. Trimming left V 4 bases short and J 0 bases short, with 8 bases between. The germline V gene has CDR1 SGHRS and CDR2 YFSETQ. The CDR3 region is CASSPVGSYNSPLHF. The CDR3 DNA reads TGCGCCAGCAGCCCGGTCGGCTCCTATAATTCACCCCTCCACTTT. Supplemented by reference TRBV5-1 and TRBJ1-6, the full variable domain reads KAGVTQTPRYLIKTRGQQVTLSCSPISGHRSVSWYQQTPGQGLQFLFEYFSETQRNKGNFPGRFSGRQFSNSRSEMNVSTLELGDSALYLCASSPVGSYNSPLHFGNGTRLTVT.

This clonotype was observed a few times. CDR3 DNA sequence: TGTGCCAGCAGTTTGGGGACGGAAGAAGAGACCCAGTACTTC. The encoded protein is CASSLGTEEETQYF. The chain has TRBV12-3 or TRBV12-4 and TRBJ2-1, with D possibly called TRBD1 or TRBD2 (5 bases each). The DNA end lines up better with TRBJ2-5; the J call may be wrong. The CDR3 length is 14 residues.

This clonotype was seen repeatedly, ten times or more. The CDR3 sequence is CASSPMGVQDEQFF. The CDR3 DNA reads as TGTGCCAGCAGCCCCATGGGGGTGCAGGATGAGCAGTTCTTC. The chain combines TRBV12-3 or TRBV12-4 with TRBJ2-1; D is tentatively TRBD1 or TRBD2 (5 bases each). With 6 bases removed from V and 8 bases from J, the gap between germline ends came to 17 bases. CDR3 length equals 14 residues.

There are many counts of this clonotype. The genes are TRBV6-1 and TRBJ1-5, with 7 bases matching TRBD1. This CDR3 spans 15 amino acids. The junction had 12 bases not matched to a gene; V was cut back by 2 bases and J by 11 bases. CDR1 is MNHNS and CDR2 is SASEGT in the germline V gene. The DNA for the CDR3 is TGTGCCAGCAGTGAAAGGGCTCAGGGGGGACGGGCCCAGCATTTT. It specifies CASSERAQGGRAQHF.

V and J are TRBV5-1 and TRBJ2-1; TRBD2 aligns across 9 bases. The J segment lost 4 bases and the V segment lost 4 bases, leaving 15 bases of the junction unmatched. Germline-derived CDR1 and CDR2 are SGHRS and YFSETQ. This CDR3 is 18 amino acids long. This chain's CDR3 is CASSAGLAGQRGYNEQFF. Written as DNA, the CDR3 is TGCGCCAGCAGCGCGGGACTAGCAGGCCAAAGAGGGTACAATGAGCAGTTCTTC.

This clonotype showed up many times. The chain carries TRBV11-1 and TRBJ2-1; 7 bases line up with TRBD2. Trimming removed 1 base from V and 4 bases from J; junction bases left unmatched: 4. This CDR3 has 15 residues. Germline loops: CDR1 SGHAT, CDR2 FQDESV (reference sequence). This CDR3 reads CASSLVRGVYNEQFF. CDR3 DNA: TGTGCCAGCAGCTTAGTACGGGGGGTTTACAATGAGCAGTTCTTC.

CDR3 nucleotide sequence: TGCAGTGCTAGAAGTCAGGGGGCCGGCGAGCAGTACTTC. Encoded protein: CSARSQGAGEQYF. The V and J genes are TRBV20-1 and TRBJ2-7, with 8 bases identical to TRBD1. CDR3 length equals 13 residues. Germline-derived CDR1 and CDR2 are DFQATT and SNEGSKA (reference sequence). V was clipped by 2 bases and J by 6 bases; unmatched bases: 6.

This clonotype was seen only a few times. This chain connects TRBV6-2 or TRBV6-3 to TRBJ1-4; 7 nucleotides agree with TRBD1. The germline V gene encodes CDR1 MNHEY and CDR2 SVGEGT. CDR3 length: 15 amino acids. V shed 8 bases and J 4 bases; nucleotides not matched to a gene: 10. The CDR3 nucleotides are TGTGCCAGCCTCCAGGGGGGACGGATTAATGAAAAACTGTTTTTT. It specifies CASLQGGRINEKLFF.